The present TCR beta chain was sequenced within a study of cytomegalovirus exposure and HLA in healthy donors. Profiling relied on immunoSEQ multiplex PCR, and the TCRdb table lists in-frame clones only, not all of them. The table shows about 130,000 clones, with roughly 95% occurring only once. Trimming shortened V by 6 bases and J by 0 bases, and 17 bases separated the two germline ends. In germline, CDR1 is MDHEN, CDR2 SYDVKM. The CDR3 spans 16 residues. The sequence was collected from a man aged 18 to 35 in good health and CMV-seronegative. Sequencing input: PBMCs. The chain couples TRBV28 to TRBJ1-1; TRBD1 might be the D (6 bases). The chain's CDR3 is CASRGAWTAMNTEAFF. In nucleotides, the CDR3 is TGTGCCAGCAGGGGTGCTTGGACAGCCATGAACACTGAAGCTTTCTTT.